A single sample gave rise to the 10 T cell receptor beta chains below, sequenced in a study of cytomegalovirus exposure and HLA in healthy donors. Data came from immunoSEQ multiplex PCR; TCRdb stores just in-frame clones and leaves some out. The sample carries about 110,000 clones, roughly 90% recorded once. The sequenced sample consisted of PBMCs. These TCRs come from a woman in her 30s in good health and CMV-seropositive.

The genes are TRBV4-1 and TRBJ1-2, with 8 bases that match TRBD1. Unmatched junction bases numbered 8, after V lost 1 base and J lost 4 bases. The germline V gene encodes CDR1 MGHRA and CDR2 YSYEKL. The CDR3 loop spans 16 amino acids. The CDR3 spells CASSQGTGPDLYGYTF. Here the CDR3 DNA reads TGCGCCAGCAGCCAAGGGACAGGGCCGGACCTCTATGGCTACACCTTC.

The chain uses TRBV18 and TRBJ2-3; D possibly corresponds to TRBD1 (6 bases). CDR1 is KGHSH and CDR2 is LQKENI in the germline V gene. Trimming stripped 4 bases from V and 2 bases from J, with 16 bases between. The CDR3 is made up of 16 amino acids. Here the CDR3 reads CASSRNTGSNTDTQYF. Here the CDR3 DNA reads TGTGCCAGCTCACGAAATACAGGGTCTAACACAGATACGCAGTATTTT. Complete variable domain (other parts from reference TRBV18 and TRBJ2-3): NAGVMQNPRHLVRRRGQEARLRCSPMKGHSHVYWYRQLPEEGLKFMVYLQKENIIDESGMPKERFSAEFPKEGPSILRIQQVVRGDSAAYFCASSRNTGSNTDTQYFGPGTRLTVL.

CDR3 sequence: CASALRETQYF. In nucleotides, the CDR3 is TGTGCCAGCGCACTCCGGGAGACCCAGTACTTC. The chain joins TRBV19 to TRBJ2-5; D is undetermined. Per germline, CDR1 LNHDA and CDR2 SQIVND (reference sequence). This CDR3 has 11 residues. V lost 9 bases, J lost 5 bases, and 10 bases lay in between.

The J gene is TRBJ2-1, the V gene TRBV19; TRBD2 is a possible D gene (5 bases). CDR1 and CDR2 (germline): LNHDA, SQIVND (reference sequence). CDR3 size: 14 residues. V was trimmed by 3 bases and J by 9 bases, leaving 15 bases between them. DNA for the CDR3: TGTGCCAGTAGTATTACAGTTCCGGGGTTTGAGCAGTTCTTC. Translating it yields CASSITVPGFEQFF.

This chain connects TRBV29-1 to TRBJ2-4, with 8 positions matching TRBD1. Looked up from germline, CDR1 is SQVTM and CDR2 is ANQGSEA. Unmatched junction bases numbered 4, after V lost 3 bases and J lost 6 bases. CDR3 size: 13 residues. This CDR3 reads CSVDPGTGNIQYF. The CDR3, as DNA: TGCAGCGTTGACCCTGGGACAGGAAACATTCAGTACTTC.

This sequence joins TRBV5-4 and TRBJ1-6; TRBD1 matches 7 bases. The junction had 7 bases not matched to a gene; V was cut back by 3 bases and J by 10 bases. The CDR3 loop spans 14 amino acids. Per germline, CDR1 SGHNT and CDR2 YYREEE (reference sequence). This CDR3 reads CASSSTGVGSPLHF. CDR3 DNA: TGTGCCAGCAGCTCCACAGGGGTTGGATCACCCCTCCACTTT.

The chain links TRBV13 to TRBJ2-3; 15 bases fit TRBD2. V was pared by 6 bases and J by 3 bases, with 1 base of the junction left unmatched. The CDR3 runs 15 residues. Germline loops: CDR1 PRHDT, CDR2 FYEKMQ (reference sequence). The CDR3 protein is CASRGTSGRTDTQYF. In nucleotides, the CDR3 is TGTGCCAGCAGAGGGACTAGCGGGAGGACAGATACGCAGTATTTT.

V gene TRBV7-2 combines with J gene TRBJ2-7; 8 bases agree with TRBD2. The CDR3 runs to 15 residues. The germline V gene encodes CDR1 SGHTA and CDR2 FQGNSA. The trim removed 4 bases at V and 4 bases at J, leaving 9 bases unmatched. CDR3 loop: CASSSSGTRQYEQYF. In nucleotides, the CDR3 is TGTGCCAGCAGCTCTTCCGGGACTAGGCAGTACGAGCAGTACTTC.

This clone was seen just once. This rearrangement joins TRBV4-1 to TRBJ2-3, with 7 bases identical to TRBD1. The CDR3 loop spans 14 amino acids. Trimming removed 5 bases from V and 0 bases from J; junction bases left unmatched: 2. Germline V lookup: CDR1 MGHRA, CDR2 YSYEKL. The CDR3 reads CASSRGGSTDTQYF. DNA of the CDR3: TGCGCCAGCAGCAGAGGGGGCAGCACAGATACGCAGTATTTT.

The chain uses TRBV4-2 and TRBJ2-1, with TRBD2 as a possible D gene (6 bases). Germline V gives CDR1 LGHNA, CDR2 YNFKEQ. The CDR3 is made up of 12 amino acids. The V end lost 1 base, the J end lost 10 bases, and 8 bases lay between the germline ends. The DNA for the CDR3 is TGTGCCAGCAGCCAAGCTAGCGTGGAGCAGTTCTTC. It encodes CASSQASVEQFF.